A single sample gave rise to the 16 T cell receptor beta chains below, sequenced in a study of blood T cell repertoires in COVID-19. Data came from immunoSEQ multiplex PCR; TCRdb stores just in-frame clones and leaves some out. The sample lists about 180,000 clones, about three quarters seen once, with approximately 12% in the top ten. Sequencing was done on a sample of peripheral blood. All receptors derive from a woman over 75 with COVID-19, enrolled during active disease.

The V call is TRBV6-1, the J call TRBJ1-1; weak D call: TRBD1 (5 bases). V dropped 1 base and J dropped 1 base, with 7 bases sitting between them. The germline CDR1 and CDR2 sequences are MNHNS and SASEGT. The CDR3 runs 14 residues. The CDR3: CASSEVGQNTEAFF. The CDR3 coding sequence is TGTGCCAGCAGTGAAGTCGGACAGAACACTGAAGCTTTCTTT.

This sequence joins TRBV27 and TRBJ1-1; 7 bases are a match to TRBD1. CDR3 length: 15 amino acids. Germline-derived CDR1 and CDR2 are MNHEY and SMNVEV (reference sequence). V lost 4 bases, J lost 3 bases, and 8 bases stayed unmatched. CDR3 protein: CASSYRGLQDTEAFF. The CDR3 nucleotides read TGTGCCAGCAGTTATAGGGGGCTGCAGGACACTGAAGCTTTCTTT.

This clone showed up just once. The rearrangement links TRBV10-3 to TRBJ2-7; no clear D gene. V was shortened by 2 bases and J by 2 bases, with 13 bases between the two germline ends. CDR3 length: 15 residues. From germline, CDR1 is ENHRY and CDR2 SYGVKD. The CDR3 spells CAISEISNPPYEQYF. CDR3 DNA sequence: TGTGCCATCAGTGAGATTAGCAATCCGCCCTACGAGCAGTACTTC.

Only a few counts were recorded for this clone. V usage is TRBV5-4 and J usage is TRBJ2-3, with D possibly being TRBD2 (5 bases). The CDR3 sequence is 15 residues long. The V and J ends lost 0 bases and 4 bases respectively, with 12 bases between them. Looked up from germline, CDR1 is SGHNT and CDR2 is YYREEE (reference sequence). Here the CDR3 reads CASSLGLPGADTQYF. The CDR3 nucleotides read TGTGCCAGCAGCTTGGGACTACCTGGCGCAGATACGCAGTATTTT.

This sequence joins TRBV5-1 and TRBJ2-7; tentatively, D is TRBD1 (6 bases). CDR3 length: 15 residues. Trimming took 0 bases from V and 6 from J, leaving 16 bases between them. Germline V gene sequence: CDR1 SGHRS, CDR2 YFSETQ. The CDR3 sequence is CASSLAPTTGIEQYF. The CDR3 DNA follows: TGCGCCAGCAGCTTGGCCCCAACTACAGGGATCGAGCAGTACTTC.

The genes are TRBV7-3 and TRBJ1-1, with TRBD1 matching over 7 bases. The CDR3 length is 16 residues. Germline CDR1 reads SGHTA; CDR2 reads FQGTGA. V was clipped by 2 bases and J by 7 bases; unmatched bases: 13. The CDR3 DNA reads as TGTGCCAGCAGCTTACTAGGGGGCGCAAGTAAGAGTGAAGCTTTCTTT. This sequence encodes CASSLLGGASKSEAFF.

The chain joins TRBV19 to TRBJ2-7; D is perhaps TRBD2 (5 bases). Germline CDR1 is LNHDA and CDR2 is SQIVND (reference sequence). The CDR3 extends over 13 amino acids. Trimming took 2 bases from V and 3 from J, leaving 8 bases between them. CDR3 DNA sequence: TGTGCCAGTAGTATACTCGGGAACTACGAGCAGTACTTC. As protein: CASSILGNYEQYF. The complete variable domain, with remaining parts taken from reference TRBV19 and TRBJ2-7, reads DGGITQSPKYLFRKEGQNVTLSCEQNLNHDAMYWYRQDPGQGLRLIYYSQIVNDFQKGDIAEGYSVSREKKESFPLTVTSAQKNPTAFYLCASSILGNYEQYFGPGTRLTVT.

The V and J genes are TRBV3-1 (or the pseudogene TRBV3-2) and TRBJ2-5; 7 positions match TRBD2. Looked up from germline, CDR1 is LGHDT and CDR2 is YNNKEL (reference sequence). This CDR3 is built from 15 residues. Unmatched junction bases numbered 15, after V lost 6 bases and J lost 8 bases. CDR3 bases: TGTGCCAGCAGTCCTCGGGGTGGGGGAGGGAGAACCCAGTACTTC. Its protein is CASSPRGGGGRTQYF.

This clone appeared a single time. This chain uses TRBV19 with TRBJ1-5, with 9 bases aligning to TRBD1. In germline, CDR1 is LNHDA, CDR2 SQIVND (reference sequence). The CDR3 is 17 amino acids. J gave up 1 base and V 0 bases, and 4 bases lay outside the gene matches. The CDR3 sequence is CASSIDYGTGSNQPQHF. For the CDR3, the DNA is TGTGCCAGTAGTATAGATTATGGGACAGGGAGCAATCAGCCCCAGCATTTT.

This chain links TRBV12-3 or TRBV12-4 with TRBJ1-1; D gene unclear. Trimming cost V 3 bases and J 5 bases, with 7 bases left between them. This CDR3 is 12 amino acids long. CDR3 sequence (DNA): TGTGCCAGCAGTTTTACGGGAACTGAAGCTTTCTTT. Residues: CASSFTGTEAFF.

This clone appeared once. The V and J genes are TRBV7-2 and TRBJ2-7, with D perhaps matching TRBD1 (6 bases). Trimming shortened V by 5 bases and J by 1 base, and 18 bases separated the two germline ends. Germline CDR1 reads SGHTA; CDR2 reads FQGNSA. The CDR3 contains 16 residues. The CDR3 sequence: CASSPQGPALSYEQYF. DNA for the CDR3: TGTGCCAGCAGCCCACAGGGTCCCGCCCTTTCCTACGAGCAGTACTTC.

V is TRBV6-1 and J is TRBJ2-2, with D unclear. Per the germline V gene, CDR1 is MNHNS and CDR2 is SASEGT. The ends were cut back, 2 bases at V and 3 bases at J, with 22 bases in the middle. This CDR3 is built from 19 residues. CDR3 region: CASSENPASLPPYTGELFF. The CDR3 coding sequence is TGTGCCAGCAGTGAAAACCCGGCTTCACTACCCCCTTACACCGGGGAGCTGTTTTTT.

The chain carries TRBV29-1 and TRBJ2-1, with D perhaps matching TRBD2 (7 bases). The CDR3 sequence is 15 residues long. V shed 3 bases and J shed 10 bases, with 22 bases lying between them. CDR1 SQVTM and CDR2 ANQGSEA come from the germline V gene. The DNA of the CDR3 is TGCAGCGTTGATCCCTTGGGAGGGCAGGGGTTGGAGCAGTTCTTC. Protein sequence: CSVDPLGGQGLEQFF.

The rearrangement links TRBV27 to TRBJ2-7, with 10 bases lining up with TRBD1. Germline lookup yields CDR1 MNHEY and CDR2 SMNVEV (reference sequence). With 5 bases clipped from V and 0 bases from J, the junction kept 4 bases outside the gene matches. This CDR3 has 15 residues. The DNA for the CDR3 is TGTGCCAGCAGTGGGGGACAGGGGAGCTCCTACGAGCAGTACTTC. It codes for CASSGGQGSSYEQYF.

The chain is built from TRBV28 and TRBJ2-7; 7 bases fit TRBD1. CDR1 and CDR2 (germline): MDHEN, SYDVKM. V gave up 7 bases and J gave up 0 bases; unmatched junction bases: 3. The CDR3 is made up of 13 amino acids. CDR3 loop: CASTRDSSYEQYF. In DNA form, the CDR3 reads TGTGCCAGCACCCGGGACAGCTCCTACGAGCAGTACTTC. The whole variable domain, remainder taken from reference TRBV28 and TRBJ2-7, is DVKVTQSSRYLVKRTGEKVFLECVQDMDHENMFWYRQDPGLGLRLIYFSYDVKMKEKGDIPEGYSVSREKKERFSLILESASTNQTSMYLCASTRDSSYEQYFGPGTRLTVT.

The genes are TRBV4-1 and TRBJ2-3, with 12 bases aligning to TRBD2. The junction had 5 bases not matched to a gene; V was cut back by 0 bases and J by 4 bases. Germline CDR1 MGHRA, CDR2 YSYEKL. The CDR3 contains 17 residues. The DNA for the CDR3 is TGCGCCAGCAGCCAAGATTTGACTAGCGGGAGCTCAGATACGCAGTATTTT. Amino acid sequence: CASSQDLTSGSSDTQYF.